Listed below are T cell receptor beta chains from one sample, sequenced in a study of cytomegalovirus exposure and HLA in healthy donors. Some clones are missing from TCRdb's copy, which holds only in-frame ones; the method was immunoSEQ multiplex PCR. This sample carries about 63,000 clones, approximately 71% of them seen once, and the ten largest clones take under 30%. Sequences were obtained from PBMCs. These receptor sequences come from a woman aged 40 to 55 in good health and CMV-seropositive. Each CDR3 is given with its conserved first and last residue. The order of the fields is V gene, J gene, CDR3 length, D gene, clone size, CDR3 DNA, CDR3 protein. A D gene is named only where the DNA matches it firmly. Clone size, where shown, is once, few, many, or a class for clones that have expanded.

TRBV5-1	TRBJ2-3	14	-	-	TGCGCCAGCAGCGATTACACCAGCACAGATACGCAGTATTTT	CASSDYTSTDTQYF
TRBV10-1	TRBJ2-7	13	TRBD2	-	TGCGCCAGCAGTGAGTCGGGCGGGAGGGAGCAGTACTTC	CASSESGGREQYF
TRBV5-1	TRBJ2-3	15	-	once	TGCGCTAGCAGCTTGTTCTCTAGCGAAACAGATACGCAGTATTTT	CASSLFSSETDTQYF
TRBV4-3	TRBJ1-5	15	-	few	TGCGCCAGCAGCCTCCCCCGGGGGGGCAATCAGCCCCAGCATTTT	CASSLPRGGNQPQHF
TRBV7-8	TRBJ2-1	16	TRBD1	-	TGTGCCAGCAGCGTAGAGGCCGGGACAGGGTTTAATGAGCAGTTCTTC	CASSVEAGTGFNEQFF
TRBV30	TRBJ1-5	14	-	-	TGTGCCTGGAGTGTAAACAGTGTTGATCAGCCTCAGCATTTT	CAWSVNSVDQPQHF
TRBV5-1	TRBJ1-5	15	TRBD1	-	TGCGCCAGCAGCTTGGACGGACAGGGGAATCAGCCCCAGCATTTT	CASSLDGQGNQPQHF
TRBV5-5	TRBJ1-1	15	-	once	TGTGCCAGCAGCCCTTACCAGGGTACGTACACTGAAGCTTTCTTT	CASSPYQGTYTEAFF
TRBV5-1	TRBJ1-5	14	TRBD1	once	TGCGCCAGCAGCTTGGCAGGGGGCGAACAGCCCCAGCATTTT	CASSLAGGEQPQHF
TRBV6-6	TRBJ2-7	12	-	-	TGTGCCAGCGGCAGGGGAGTAAGGGAGCAGTACTTC	CASGRGVREQYF
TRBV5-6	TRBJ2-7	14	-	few	TGTGCCAGCAGGGGTTCCACAGGATCCTACGAGCAGTACTTC	CASRGSTGSYEQYF
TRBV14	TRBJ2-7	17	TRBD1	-	TGTGCCAGCAGCCAAGATAGTAGGACAGGGCAATCCTACGAGCAGTACTTC	CASSQDSRTGQSYEQYF